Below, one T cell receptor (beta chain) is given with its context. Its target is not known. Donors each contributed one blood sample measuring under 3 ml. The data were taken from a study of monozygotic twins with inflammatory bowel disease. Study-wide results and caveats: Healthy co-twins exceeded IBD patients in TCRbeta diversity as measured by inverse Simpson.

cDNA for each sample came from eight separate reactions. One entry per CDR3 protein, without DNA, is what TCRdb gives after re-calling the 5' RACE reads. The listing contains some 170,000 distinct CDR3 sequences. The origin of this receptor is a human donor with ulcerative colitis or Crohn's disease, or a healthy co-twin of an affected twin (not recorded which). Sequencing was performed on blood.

CDR3 in amino acids: CASSSHFGSGGLDEQYF. This chain uses TRBV27 with TRBJ2-7; absent DNA, TCRdb's TRBD1 call cannot be checked. The CDR3 is 17 residues long. Germline CDR1 is MNHEY and CDR2 is SMNVEV (reference sequence).